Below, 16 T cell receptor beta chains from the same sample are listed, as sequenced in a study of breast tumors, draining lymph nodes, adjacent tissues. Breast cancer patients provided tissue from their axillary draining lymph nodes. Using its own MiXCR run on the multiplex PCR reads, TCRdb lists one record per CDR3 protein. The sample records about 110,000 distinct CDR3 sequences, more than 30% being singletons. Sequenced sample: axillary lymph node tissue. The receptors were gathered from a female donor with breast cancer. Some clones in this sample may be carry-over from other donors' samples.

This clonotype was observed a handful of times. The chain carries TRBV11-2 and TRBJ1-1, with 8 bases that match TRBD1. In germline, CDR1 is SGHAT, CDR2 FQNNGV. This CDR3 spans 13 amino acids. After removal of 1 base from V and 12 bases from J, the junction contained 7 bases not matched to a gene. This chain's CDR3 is CASSLGQGTKTFF. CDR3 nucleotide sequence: TGTGCCAGCAGCTTAGGACAGGGGACGAAAACTTTCTTT.

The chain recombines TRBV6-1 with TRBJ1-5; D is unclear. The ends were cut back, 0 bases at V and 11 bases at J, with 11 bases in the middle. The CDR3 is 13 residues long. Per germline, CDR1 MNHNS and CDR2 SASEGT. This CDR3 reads CASSEAGRETQHF. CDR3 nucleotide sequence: TGTGCCAGCAGTGAAGCGGGGAGAGAGACCCAGCATTTT.

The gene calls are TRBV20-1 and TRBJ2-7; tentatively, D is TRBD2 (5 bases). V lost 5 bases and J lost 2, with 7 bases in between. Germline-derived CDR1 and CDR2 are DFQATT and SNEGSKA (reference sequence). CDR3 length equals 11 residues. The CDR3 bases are TGCAGTGCTGCACTAGCCTACGAGCAGTACTTC. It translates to CSAALAYEQYF.

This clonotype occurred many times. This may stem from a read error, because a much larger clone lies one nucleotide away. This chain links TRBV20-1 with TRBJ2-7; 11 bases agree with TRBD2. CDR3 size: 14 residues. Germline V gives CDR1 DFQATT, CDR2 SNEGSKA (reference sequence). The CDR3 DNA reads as TGCAGTGCTCCACTAGCGGGAGTCTCCTCCGAGCAGTACTTC. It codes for CSAPLAGVSSEQYF.

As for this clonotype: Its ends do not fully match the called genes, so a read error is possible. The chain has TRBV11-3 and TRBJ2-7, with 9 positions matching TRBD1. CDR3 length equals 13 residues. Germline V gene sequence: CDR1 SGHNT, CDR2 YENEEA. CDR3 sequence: CASSQDRGGEQCF. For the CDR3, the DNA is TGTGCCAGCAGCCAAGACAGGGGGGGCGAGCAGTGCTTC.

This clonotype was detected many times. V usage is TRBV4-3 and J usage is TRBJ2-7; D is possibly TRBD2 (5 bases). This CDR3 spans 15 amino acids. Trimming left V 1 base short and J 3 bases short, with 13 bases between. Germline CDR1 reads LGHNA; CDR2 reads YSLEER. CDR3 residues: CASSQGSVEGYEQYF. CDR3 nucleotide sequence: TGCGCCAGCAGCCAAGGCAGCGTAGAGGGCTACGAGCAGTACTTC.

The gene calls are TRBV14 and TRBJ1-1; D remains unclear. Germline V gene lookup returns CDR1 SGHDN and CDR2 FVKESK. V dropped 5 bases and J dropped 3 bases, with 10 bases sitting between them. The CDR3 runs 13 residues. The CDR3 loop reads CASSGEADTEAFF. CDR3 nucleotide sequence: TGTGCCAGCAGCGGGGAGGCGGACACTGAAGCTTTCTTT. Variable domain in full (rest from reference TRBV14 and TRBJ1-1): EAGVTQFPSHSVIEKGQTVTLRCDPISGHDNLYWYRRVMGKEIKFLLHFVKESKQDESGMPNNRFLAERTGGTYSTLKVQPAELEDSGVYFCASSGEADTEAFFGQGTRLTVV.

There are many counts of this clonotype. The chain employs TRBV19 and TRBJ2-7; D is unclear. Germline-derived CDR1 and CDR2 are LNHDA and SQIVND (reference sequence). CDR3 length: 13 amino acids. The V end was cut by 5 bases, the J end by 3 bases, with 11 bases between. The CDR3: CASSPTVNYEQYF. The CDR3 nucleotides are TGTGCCAGTAGTCCCACGGTAAACTACGAGCAGTACTTC.

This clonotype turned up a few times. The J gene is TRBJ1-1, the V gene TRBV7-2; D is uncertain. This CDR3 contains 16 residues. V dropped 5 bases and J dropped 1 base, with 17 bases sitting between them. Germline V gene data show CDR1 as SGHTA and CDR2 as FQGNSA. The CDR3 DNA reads TGTGCCAGCAGCCTTCTCGGTCTCCTCAAGAACACTGAAGCTTTCTTT. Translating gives CASSLLGLLKNTEAFF.

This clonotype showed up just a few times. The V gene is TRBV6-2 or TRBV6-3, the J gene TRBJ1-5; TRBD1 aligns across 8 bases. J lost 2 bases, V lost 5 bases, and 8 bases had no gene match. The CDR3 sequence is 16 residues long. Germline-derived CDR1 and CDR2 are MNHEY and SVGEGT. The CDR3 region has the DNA TGTGCCAGCAGTCACGTGCCGGGACAGGGCAATCAGCCCCAGCATTTT. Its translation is CASSHVPGQGNQPQHF.

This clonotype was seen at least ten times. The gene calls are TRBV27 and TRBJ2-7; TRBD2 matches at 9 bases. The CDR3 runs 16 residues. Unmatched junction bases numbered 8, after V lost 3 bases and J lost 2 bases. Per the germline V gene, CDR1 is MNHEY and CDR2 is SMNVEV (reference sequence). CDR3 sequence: CASSFLASGATYEQYF. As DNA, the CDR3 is TGTGCCAGCAGTTTTCTGGCTAGCGGGGCAACCTACGAGCAGTACTTC.

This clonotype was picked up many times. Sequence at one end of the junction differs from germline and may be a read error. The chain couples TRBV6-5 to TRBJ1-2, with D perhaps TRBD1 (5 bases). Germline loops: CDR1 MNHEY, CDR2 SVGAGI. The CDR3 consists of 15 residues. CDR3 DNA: TGTGCCAGCAGTCACTCGATCGACAGTACCTATGGCTACACCTTC. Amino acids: CASSHSIDSTYGYTF.

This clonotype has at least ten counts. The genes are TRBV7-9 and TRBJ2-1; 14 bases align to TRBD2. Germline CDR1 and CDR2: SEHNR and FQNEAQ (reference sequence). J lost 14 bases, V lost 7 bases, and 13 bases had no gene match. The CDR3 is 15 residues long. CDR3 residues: CASTLDGLAGGREFF. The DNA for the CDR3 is TGTGCCAGCACCCTAGACGGACTAGCGGGGGGCCGGGAGTTCTTC. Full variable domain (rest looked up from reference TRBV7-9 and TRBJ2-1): DTGVSQNPRHKITKRGQNVTFRCDPISEHNRLYWYRQTLGQGPEFLTYFQNEAQLEKSRLLSDRFSAERPKGSFSTLEIQRTEQGDSAMYLCASTLDGLAGGREFFGPGTRLTVL.

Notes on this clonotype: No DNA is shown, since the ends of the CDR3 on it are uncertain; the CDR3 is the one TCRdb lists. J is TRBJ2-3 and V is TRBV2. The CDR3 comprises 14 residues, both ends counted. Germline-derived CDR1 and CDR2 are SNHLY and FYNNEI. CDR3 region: CASRIEYEQIRSIF.

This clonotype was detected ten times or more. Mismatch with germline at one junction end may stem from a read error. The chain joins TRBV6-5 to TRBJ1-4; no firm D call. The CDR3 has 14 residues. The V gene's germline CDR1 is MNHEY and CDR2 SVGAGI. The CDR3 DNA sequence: TGTGCCAGCAGTCACTCCCGGGGTGGGGAAAAACTGTTTTTT. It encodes CASSHSRGGEKLFF.

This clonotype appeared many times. CDR3 in amino acids: CASTPSGRADHEQFF. CDR3 nucleotide sequence: TGTGCCAGCACTCCCAGCGGGAGGGCCGACCATGAGCAGTTCTTC. The J gene is TRBJ2-1, the V gene TRBV28; 10 bases are a match to TRBD2. The germline V gene encodes CDR1 MDHEN and CDR2 SYDVKM. The CDR3 has 15 residues. The junction had 11 bases not matched to a gene; V was cut back by 7 bases and J by 8 bases.